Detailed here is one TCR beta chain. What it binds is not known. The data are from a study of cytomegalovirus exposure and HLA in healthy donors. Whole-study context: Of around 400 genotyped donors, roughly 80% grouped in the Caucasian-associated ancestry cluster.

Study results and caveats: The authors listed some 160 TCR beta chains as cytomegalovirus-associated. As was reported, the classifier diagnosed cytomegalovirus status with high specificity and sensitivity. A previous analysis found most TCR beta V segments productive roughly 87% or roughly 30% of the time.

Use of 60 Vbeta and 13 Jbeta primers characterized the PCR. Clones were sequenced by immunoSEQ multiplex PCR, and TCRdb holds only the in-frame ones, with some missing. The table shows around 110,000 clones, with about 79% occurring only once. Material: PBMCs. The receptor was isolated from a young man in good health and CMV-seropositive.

CDR3 sequence: CASGLAAQETQYF. Written as DNA, the CDR3 is TGTGCCAGCGGTCTAGCGGCTCAAGAGACCCAGTACTTC. The genes are TRBV5-6 and TRBJ2-5, with 7 nucleotides matching TRBD2. The germline V gene has CDR1 SGHDT and CDR2 YYEEEE. V dropped 7 bases and J dropped 2; count of bases not matched to a gene: 5. This CDR3 region has 13 residues.